This T cell receptor (beta chain) came from a study of T cell repertoires in cytomegalovirus infection. Study conclusions and caveats: Carriage of CMV together with the relevant HLA was identifiable through cumulative public TCR beta family frequency.

TCRdb re-called the reads with MiXCR, one entry per CDR3 protein. This table holds about a million distinct CDR3 sequences, 31% found once. Concerning this clonotype: No antigen is known for it.

The receptor was derived from a human donor in good health (CMV status not recorded). Some clones in this sample may be carry-over from other donors' samples. Sample: cultured CD8+ T cells from PBMCs, taken from culture after CMV antigen stimulation.

The DNA of the CDR3 is TGTGCCAGCAGTGAATGGGACACTTACACCGGGGAGCTGTTTTTT. Residues: CASSEWDTYTGELFF. The J gene is TRBJ2-2, the V gene TRBV25-1; possibly TRBD1 for D (6 bases). Between the trimmed V and J ends, which lost 1 base and 3 bases, there was a span of 9 bases. Per the germline V gene, CDR1 is MGHDK and CDR2 is SYGVNS. The CDR3 totals 15 residues.